One sample yielded the 15 T cell receptor beta chains listed below, sequenced in a study of response to subunit inactivated influenza vaccine. MiXCR was run by TCRdb on the RT-PCR reads, yielding one entry per CDR3 protein. The table records 300,000 to 350,000 distinct CDR3 sequences, roughly 22% of them present only once. The sequences come from PBMCs from blood, collected less than 22 months after vaccination. These receptors came from a man between 50 and 70 years old who received an inactivated influenza vaccine.

This clonotype appeared many times. The chain recombines TRBV12-3 or TRBV12-4 with TRBJ1-5; 9 bases align to TRBD1. V was clipped by 10 bases and J by 3 bases; unmatched bases: 4. CDR3 length equals 13 residues. The CDR3 nucleotides are TGTGCCACCAGGACAGGGGACAATCAGCCCCAGCATTTT. It is translated as CATRTGDNQPQHF.

The table lists this clonotype with many counts. CDR3 DNA: TGCGCCAGCAGCCAATTGTTTATGAAGCGGGAGGGCCCGGAGACCCAGTACTTC. Translated: CASSQLFMKREGPETQYF. This chain connects TRBV4-1 to TRBJ2-5; 10 nucleotides match TRBD2. Trimming removed 2 bases from V and 5 bases from J; junction bases left unmatched: 14. Germline-derived CDR1 and CDR2 are MGHRA and YSYEKL. There are 18 residues in the CDR3.

This rearrangement joins TRBV15 to TRBJ1-3, with D unclear. Between the trimmed V and J ends, which lost 0 bases and 8 bases, there was a span of 17 bases. The CDR3 is 16 amino acids. Per germline, CDR1 LNHNV and CDR2 YYDKDF (reference sequence). CDR3 amino acids: CATSRDRAGSRDTIYF. CDR3 sequence (DNA): TGTGCCACCAGCAGAGATCGCGCAGGCAGTCGGGACACCATATATTTT.

In its sample, this clonotype was seen many times. The CDR3: CASSSRQDTEAFF. The CDR3 region has the DNA TGCGCCAGCAGCAGCCGGCAAGACACTGAAGCTTTCTTT. The V gene is TRBV5-1, the J gene TRBJ1-1; D not resolved. CDR1 is SGHRS and CDR2 is YFSETQ in the germline V gene. The CDR3 loop spans 13 amino acids. V lost 4 bases, J lost 3 bases, and 10 bases lay in between.

The rearrangement uses TRBV3-1 and TRBJ1-4, with TRBD1 as a possible D gene (6 bases). Germline lookup yields CDR1 LGHDT and CDR2 YNNKEL (reference sequence). Trimming removed 4 bases at V and 5 bases at J, with 17 bases between. CDR3 length: 16 residues. The CDR3 region has the DNA TGTGCCAGCAGCCCCTCGTCAGGAGGGGGAAATGAAAAACTGTTTTTT. Its translation: CASSPSSGGGNEKLFF.

This clonotype has only a few counts. This chain links TRBV6-5 with TRBJ1-5, with D perhaps matching TRBD1 (6 bases). The CDR3 consists of 18 residues. The germline V gene encodes CDR1 MNHEY and CDR2 SVGAGI. V lost 0 bases to trimming and J lost 0 bases, with 15 bases between them. Here the CDR3 reads CASSYSPPRGSSNQPQHF. CDR3 DNA: TGTGCCAGCAGTTACTCTCCCCCCAGGGGATCTAGCAATCAGCCCCAGCATTTT.

The gene calls are TRBV10-3 and TRBJ2-1; D remains unclear. This CDR3 has 14 residues. The V and J ends lost 0 bases and 13 bases respectively, with 16 bases between them. Germline V lookup: CDR1 ENHRY, CDR2 SYGVKD. CDR3 in DNA: TGTGCCATCAGTGAGTCCTCGGCAGCCCCAAACCAGTTCTTC. It codes for CAISESSAAPNQFF.

V and J are TRBV7-2 and TRBJ2-7; 11 bases line up with TRBD2. Germline lookup yields CDR1 SGHTA and CDR2 FQGNSA. The CDR3 loop spans 18 amino acids. The V and J ends lost 5 bases and 0 bases, in that order; junction bases with no gene match: 12. The CDR3 loop is CASSIRASGGTSSYEQYF. The DNA for the CDR3 is TGTGCCAGCAGCATACGGGCTAGCGGGGGGACAAGCTCCTACGAGCAGTACTTC.

This clonotype was observed at least ten times. This chain uses TRBV6-2 or TRBV6-3 with TRBJ1-2, with 8 bases identical to TRBD1. V gave up 2 bases and J gave up 7 bases; unmatched junction bases: 6. In germline, CDR1 is MNHEY, CDR2 SVGEGT. The CDR3 is made up of 14 amino acids. DNA for the CDR3: TGTGCCAGCAGTTACATTGGACAGGGACCTGGCTACACCTTC. Amino acid sequence: CASSYIGQGPGYTF.

The chain carries TRBV6-5 and TRBJ1-4, with no clear D. Trimming removed 1 base at V and 5 bases at J, with 8 bases between. CDR1 MNHEY and CDR2 SVGAGI come from the germline V gene. The CDR3 has 14 amino acids. In nucleotides, the CDR3 is TGTGCCAGCAGTTACTTAGGCAGGAATGAAAAACTGTTTTTT. Protein sequence: CASSYLGRNEKLFF.

V usage is TRBV20-1 and J usage is TRBJ1-2, with TRBD1 identical over 7 bases. J lost 8 bases, V lost 3 bases, and 21 bases had no gene match. This CDR3 is built from 17 residues. Germline CDR1 reads DFQATT; CDR2 reads SNEGSKA (reference sequence). CDR3 bases: TGCAGTGCTAGTCGCGGGACAGTAGTTTCCACCCTGCAAGGCTACACCTTC. It is translated as CSASRGTVVSTLQGYTF.

This clonotype has more than one count but fewer than ten. The chain has TRBV5-1 and TRBJ2-5; D is possibly TRBD1 or TRBD2 (6 bases each). The CDR3 consists of 15 residues. Between the trimmed V and J ends, which lost 4 bases and 5 bases, there was a span of 18 bases. Germline V gene lookup returns CDR1 SGHRS and CDR2 YFSETQ. CDR3: CASSQQTGALETQYF. The CDR3 DNA reads TGCGCCAGCAGCCAACAGACGGGGGCATTGGAGACCCAGTACTTC.

The gene calls are TRBV6-1 and TRBJ2-3; TRBD2 aligns across 8 bases. Germline CDR1 MNHNS, CDR2 SASEGT. This CDR3 comprises 18 residues. J gave up 2 bases and V 1 base, and 11 bases lay outside the gene matches. CDR3 coding DNA: TGTGCCAGCAGTGAAGGCGGCGGGAGGCCACTTCCCACAGATACGCAGTATTTT. Its protein is CASSEGGGRPLPTDTQYF.

This clonotype was seen only a few times. The rearrangement links TRBV19 to TRBJ1-5; a possible D gene is TRBD1 (5 bases). V gave up 3 bases and J gave up 7 bases, with 25 bases separating them. The V gene's germline CDR1 is LNHDA and CDR2 SQIVND (reference sequence). This CDR3 is 18 amino acids long. The CDR3 nucleotides are TGTGCCAGTAGTATTCTTGGGATGAGGGCCAGGGAAAACCAGCCCCAGCATTTT. It is translated as CASSILGMRARENQPQHF.

This chain uses TRBV20-1 with TRBJ2-7; maybe TRBD2 (6 bases). The CDR3 has 14 amino acids. V was clipped by 4 bases and J by 3 bases, with 16 bases between them. From germline, CDR1 is DFQATT and CDR2 SNEGSKA (reference sequence). CDR3 DNA: TGCAGTGCTACTACCCCGGACTATAGCTACGAGCAGTACTTC. It codes for CSATTPDYSYEQYF.